The T cell receptor beta chain under discussion was sequenced for a study of CD8+ T cells in alopecia areata. Germline V gene lookup returns CDR1 SGHTA and CDR2 FQGNSA. CDR3 length: 17 amino acids. The trim removed 5 bases at V and 5 bases at J, leaving 9 bases unmatched. Specified treatment: oral pan-JAK inhibitor, 5-10 mg twice daily. Sequencing relied on a cDNA template that was reverse transcribed from extracted RNA. Some clones are missing from TCRdb's copy, which holds only in-frame ones; the method was immunoSEQ multiplex PCR. Altogether 180,000 or so clones are present, roughly 64% being singletons, with the ten largest covering 5.5% to 6%.

The sequence derives from a human donor with alopecia areata. V and J are TRBV7-2 and TRBJ2-2, with TRBD2 identical over 12 bases. The material was CD4+ T cells sorted from blood, obtained at week 24, from a patient treated with tofacitinib. The CDR3 coding sequence is TGTGCCAGCAGCCCCATAGCTAGCGGGAGGGGTACCGGGGAGCTGTTTTTT. Translating it yields CASSPIASGRGTGELFF.